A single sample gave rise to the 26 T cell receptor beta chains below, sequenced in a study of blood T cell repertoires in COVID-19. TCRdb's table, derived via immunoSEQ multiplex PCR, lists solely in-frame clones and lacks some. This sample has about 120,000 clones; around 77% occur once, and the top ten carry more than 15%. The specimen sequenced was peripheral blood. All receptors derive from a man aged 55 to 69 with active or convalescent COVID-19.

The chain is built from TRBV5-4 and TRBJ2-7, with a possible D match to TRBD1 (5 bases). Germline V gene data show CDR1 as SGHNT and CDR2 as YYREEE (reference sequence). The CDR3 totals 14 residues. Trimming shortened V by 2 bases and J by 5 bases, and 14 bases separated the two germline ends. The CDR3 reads CASSLSGRVDEQYF. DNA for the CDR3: TGTGCCAGCAGCTTATCGGGCAGGGTGGACGAGCAGTACTTC.

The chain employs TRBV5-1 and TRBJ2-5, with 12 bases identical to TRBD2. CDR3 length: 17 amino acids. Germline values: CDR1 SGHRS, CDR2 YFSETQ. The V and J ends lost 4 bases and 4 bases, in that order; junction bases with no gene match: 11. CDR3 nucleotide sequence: TGCGCCAGCAGCCCTGTGACTAGCGGGAGCGGTGGAGAGACCCAGTACTTC. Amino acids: CASSPVTSGSGGETQYF.

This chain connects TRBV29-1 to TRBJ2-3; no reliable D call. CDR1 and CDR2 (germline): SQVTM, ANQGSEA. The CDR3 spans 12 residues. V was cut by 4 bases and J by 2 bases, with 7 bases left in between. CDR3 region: CSVVQNTDTQYF. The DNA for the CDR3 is TGCAGCGTTGTGCAGAACACAGATACGCAGTATTTT.

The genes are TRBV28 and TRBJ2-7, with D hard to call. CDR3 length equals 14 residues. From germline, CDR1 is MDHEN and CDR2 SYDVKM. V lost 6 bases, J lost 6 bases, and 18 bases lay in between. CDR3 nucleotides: TGTGCCAGCAGGCTCTCCGGCCCCTCAGGCGAGCAGTACTTC. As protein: CASRLSGPSGEQYF.

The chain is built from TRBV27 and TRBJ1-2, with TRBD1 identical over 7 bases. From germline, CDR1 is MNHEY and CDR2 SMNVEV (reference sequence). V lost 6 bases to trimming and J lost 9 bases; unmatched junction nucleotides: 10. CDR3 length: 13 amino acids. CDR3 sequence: CASRRQGLFRYTF. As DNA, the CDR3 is TGTGCCAGCAGGAGACAGGGTCTTTTCCGCTACACCTTC.

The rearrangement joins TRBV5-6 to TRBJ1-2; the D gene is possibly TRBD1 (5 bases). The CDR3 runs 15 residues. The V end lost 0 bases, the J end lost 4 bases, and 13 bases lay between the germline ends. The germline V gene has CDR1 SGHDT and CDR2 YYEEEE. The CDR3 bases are TGTGCCAGCAGCTTGGATCCGCAGGGAAGCTATGGCTACACCTTC. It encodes CASSLDPQGSYGYTF.

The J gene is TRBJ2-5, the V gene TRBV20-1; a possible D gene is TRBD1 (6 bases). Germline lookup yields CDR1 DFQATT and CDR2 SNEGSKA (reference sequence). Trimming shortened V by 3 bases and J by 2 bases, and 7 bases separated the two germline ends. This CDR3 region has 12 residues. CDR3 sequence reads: CSASGQQETQYF. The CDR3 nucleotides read TGCAGTGCTAGTGGACAGCAAGAGACCCAGTACTTC.

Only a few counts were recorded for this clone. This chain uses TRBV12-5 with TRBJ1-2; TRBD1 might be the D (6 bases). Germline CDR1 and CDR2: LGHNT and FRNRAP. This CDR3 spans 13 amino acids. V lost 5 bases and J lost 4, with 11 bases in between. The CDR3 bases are TGTGCTAGTGGTCCACAGGGAGCCTATGGCTACACCTTC. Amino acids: CASGPQGAYGYTF.

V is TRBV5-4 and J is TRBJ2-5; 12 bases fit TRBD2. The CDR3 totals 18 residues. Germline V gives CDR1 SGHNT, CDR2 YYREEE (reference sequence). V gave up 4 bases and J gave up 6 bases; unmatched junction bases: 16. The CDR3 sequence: CASSRRTSGTSIGKTQYF. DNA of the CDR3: TGTGCCAGCAGCCGACGGACTAGCGGGACAAGCATTGGGAAGACCCAGTACTTC.

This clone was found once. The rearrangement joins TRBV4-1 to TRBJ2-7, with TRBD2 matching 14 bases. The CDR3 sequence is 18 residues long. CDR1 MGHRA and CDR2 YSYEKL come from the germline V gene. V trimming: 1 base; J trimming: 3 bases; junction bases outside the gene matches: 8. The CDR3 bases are TGCGCCAGCAGCCAAGCCAGCTTGGGACTAGCGGGAGTCTACGAGCAGTACTTC. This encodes CASSQASLGLAGVYEQYF.

The CDR3 region has the DNA TGTGCCAGCAGCTTAATTTCCCAGGGCGGGAACACTGAAGCTTTCTTT. Residues: CASSLISQGGNTEAFF. The rearrangement links TRBV11-2 to TRBJ1-1; TRBD1 is a possible D gene (5 bases). The CDR3 sequence is 16 residues long. V was cut by 2 bases and J by 1 base, with 14 bases left in between. CDR1 is SGHAT and CDR2 is FQNNGV in the germline V gene. The full variable domain, completed using reference TRBV11-2 and TRBJ1-1, is EAGVAQSPRYKIIEKRQSVAFWCNPISGHATLYWYQQILGQGPKLLIQFQNNGVVDDSQLPKDRFSAERLKGVDSTLKIQPAKLEDSAVYLCASSLISQGGNTEAFFGQGTRLTVV.

CDR3 in amino acids: CASSLGGLAGGWNTQYF. CDR3 in DNA: TGTGCCAGTAGTCTAGGGGGACTAGCGGGAGGGTGGAATACGCAGTATTTT. The chain has TRBV19 and TRBJ2-3; TRBD2 matches 16 bases. Looked up from germline, CDR1 is LNHDA and CDR2 is SQIVND (reference sequence). The CDR3 contains 17 residues. V shed 5 bases, J shed 7 bases, and the junction held 9 bases outside the gene matches.

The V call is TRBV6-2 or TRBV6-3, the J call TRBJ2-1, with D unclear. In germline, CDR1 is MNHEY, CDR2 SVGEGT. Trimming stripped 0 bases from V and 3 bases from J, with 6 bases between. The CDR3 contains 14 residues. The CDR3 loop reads CASSYSYSYNEQFF. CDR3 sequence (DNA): TGTGCCAGCAGTTACTCGTACAGCTACAATGAGCAGTTCTTC.

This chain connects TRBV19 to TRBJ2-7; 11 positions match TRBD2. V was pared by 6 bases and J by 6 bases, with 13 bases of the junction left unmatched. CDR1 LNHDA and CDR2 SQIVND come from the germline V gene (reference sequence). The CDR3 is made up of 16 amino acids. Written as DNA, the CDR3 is TGTGCCAGTAGCGGGACTAGCGGTTTTTATCCTCGCGAGCAGTACTTC. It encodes CASSGTSGFYPREQYF.

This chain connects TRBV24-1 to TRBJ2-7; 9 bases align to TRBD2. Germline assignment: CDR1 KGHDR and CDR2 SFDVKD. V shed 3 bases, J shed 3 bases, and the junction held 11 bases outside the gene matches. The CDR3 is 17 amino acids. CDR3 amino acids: CATSDPRGGRGDYEQYF. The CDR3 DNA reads TGTGCCACCAGTGATCCGCGGGGGGGGCGAGGAGACTACGAGCAGTACTTC.

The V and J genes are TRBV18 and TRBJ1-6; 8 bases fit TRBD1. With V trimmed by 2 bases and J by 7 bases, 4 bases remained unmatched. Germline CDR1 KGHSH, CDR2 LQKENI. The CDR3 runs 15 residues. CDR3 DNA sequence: TGTGCCAGCTCACCAGGGGACAGGTTAAATTCACCCCTCCACTTT. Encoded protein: CASSPGDRLNSPLHF. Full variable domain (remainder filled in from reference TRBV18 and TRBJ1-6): NAGVMQNPRHLVRRRGQEARLRCSPMKGHSHVYWYRQLPEEGLKFMVYLQKENIIDESGMPKERFSAEFPKEGPSILRIQQVVRGDSAAYFCASSPGDRLNSPLHFGNGTRLTVT.

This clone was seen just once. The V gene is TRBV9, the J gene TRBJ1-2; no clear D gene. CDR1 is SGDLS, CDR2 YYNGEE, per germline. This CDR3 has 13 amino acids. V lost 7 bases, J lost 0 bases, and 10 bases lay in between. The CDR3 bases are TGTGCCAGCCGACGGAGTTCTAACTATGGCTACACCTTC. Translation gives CASRRSSNYGYTF.

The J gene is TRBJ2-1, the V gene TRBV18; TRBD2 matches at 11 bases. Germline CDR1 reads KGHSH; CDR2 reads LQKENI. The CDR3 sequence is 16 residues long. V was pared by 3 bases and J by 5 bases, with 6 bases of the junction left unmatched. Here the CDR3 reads CASSPLAGGPDNEQFF. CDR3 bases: TGTGCCAGCTCACCGTTAGCGGGAGGGCCGGACAATGAGCAGTTCTTC.

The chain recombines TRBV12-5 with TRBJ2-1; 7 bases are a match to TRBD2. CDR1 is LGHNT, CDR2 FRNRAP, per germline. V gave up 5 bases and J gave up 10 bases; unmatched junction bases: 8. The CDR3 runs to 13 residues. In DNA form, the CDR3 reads TGTGCTAGTGGTCGGGAGCCGGGACTAGAGCAGTTCTTC. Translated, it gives CASGREPGLEQFF. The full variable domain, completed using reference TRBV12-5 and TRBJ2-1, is DARVTQTPRHKVTEMGQEVTMRCQPILGHNTVFWYRQTMMQGLELLAYFRNRAPLDDSGMPKDRFSAEMPDATLATLKIQPSEPRDSAVYFCASGREPGLEQFFGPGTRLTVL.

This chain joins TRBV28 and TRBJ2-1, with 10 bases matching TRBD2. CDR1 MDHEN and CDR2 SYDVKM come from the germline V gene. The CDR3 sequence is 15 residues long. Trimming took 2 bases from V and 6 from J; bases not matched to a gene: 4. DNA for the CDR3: TGTGCCAGCAGTTTACTAGCGGGAGCGGGCAATGAGCAGTTCTTC. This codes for CASSLLAGAGNEQFF.

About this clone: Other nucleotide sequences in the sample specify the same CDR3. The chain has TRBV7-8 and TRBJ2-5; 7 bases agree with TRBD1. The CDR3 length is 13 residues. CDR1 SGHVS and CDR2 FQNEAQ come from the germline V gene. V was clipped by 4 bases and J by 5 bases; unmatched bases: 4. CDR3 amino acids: CASSSGQEETQYF. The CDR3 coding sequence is TGTGCCAGCAGCTCCGGACAGGAGGAGACCCAGTACTTC.

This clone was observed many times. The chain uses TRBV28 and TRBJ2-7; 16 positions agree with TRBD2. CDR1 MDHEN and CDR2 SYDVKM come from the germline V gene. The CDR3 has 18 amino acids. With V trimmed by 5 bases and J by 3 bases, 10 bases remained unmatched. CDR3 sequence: CASSKTGTSGRALYEQYF. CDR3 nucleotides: TGTGCCAGCAGTAAGACCGGGACTAGCGGGAGGGCCCTCTACGAGCAGTACTTC. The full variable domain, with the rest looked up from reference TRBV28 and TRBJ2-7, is DVKVTQSSRYLVKRTGEKVFLECVQDMDHENMFWYRQDPGLGLRLIYFSYDVKMKEKGDIPEGYSVSREKKERFSLILESASTNQTSMYLCASSKTGTSGRALYEQYFGPGTRLTVT.

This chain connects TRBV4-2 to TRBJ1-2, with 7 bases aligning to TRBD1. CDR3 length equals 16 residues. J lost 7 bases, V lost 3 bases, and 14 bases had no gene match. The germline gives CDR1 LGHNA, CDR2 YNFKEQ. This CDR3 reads CASSQRDLRQGRGYTF. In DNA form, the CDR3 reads TGTGCCAGCAGCCAGCGAGATCTACGACAGGGTCGTGGCTACACCTTC.

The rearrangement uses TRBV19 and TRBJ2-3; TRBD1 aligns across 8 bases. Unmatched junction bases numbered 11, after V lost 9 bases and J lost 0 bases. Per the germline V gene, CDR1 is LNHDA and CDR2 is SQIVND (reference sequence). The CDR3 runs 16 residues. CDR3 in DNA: TGTGCCAGCCGGGGACAGGACTATTCTAGCACAGATACGCAGTATTTT. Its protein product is CASRGQDYSSTDTQYF. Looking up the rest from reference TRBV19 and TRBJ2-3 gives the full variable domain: DGGITQSPKYLFRKEGQNVTLSCEQNLNHDAMYWYRQDPGQGLRLIYYSQIVNDFQKGDIAEGYSVSREKKESFPLTVTSAQKNPTAFYLCASRGQDYSSTDTQYFGPGTRLTVL.

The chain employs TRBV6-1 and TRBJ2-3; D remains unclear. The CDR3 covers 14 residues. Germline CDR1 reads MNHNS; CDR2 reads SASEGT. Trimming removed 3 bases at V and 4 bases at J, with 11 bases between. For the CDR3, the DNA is TGTGCCAGCAGTGAGCAGGCCCCTCCAGATACGCAGTATTTT. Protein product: CASSEQAPPDTQYF.

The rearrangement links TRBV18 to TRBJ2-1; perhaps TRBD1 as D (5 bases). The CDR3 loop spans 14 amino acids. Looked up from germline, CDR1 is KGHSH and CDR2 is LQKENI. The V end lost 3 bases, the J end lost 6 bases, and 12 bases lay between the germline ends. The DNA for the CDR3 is TGTGCCAGCTCACCGTCAGGGTTCGTCAATGAGCAGTTCTTC. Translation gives CASSPSGFVNEQFF.